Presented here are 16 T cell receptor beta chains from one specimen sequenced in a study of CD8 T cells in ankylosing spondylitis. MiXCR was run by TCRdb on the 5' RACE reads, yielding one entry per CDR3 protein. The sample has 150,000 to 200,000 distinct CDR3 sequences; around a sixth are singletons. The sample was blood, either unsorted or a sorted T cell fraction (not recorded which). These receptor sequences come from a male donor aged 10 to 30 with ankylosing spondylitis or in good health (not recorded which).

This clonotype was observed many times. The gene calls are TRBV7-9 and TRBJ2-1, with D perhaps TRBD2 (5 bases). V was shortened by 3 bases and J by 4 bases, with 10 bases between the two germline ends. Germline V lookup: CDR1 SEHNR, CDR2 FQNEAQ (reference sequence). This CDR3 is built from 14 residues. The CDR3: CASSFLAQYNEQFF. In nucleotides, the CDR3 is TGTGCCAGCAGCTTCCTAGCACAGTACAATGAGCAGTTCTTC. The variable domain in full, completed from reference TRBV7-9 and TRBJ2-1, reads DTGVSQNPRHKITKRGQNVTFRCDPISEHNRLYWYRQTLGQGPEFLTYFQNEAQLEKSRLLSDRFSAERPKGSFSTLEIQRTEQGDSAMYLCASSFLAQYNEQFFGPGTRLTVL.

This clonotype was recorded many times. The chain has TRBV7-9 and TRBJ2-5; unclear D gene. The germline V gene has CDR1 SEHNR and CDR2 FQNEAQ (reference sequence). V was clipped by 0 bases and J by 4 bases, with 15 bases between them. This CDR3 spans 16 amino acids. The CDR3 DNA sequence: TGTGCCAGCAGCTTAGCCCCTGTGAGCGCGCCAGAGACCCAGTACTTC. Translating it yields CASSLAPVSAPETQYF.

The chain's CDR3 is CASSIGLTGDTQYF. The DNA for the CDR3 is TGTGCCAGCAGTATCGGACTAACGGGAGATACGCAGTATTTT. This rearrangement joins TRBV6-1 to TRBJ2-3; weak D call: TRBD2 (6 bases). V lost 5 bases, J lost 5 bases, and 14 bases lay in between. Germline CDR1 reads MNHNS; CDR2 reads SASEGT. The CDR3 extends over 14 amino acids.

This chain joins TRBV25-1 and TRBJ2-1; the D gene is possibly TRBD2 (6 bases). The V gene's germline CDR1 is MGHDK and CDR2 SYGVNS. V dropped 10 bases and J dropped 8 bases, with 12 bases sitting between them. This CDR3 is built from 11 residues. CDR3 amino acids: CATRRDDEQFF. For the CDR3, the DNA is TGTGCCACTCGGAGGGACGATGAGCAGTTCTTC.

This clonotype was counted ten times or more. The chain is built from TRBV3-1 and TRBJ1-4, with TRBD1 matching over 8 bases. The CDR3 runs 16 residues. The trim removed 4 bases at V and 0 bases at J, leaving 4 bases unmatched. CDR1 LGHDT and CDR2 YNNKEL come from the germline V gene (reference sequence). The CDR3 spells CASSPGQAATNEKLFF. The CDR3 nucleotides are TGTGCCAGCAGCCCGGGACAGGCTGCAACTAATGAAAAACTGTTTTTT.

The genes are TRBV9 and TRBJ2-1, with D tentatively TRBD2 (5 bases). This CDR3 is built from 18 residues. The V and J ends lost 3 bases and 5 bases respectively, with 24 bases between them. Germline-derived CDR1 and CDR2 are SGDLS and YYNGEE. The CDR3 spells CASSAEEATTRWDNEQFF. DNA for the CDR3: TGTGCCAGCAGCGCGGAGGAGGCGACCACTAGATGGGACAATGAGCAGTTCTTC.

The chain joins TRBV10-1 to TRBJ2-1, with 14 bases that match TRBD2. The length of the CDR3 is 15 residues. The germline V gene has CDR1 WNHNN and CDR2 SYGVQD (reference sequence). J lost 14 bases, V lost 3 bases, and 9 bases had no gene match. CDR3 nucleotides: TGCGCCAGCAGTGATAATCCGACTAGCGGGAGGGGGAAGTTCTTC. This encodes CASSDNPTSGRGKFF.

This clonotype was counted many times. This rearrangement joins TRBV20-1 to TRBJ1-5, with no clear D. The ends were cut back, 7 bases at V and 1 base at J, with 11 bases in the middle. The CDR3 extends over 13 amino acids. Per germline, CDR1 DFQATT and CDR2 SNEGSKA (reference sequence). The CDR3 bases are TGCAGTGTCGCGTGGACGAGCAATCAGCCCCAGCATTTT. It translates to CSVAWTSNQPQHF.

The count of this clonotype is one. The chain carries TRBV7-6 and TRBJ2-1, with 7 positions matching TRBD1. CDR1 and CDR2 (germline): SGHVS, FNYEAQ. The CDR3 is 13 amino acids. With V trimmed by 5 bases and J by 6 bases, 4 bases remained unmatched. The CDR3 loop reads CASSQTGINEQFF. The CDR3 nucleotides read TGTGCCAGCAGCCAGACAGGGATCAATGAGCAGTTCTTC.

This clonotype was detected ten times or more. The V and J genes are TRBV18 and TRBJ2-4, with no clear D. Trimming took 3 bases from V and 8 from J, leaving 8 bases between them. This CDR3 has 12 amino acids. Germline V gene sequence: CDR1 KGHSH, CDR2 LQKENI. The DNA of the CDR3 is TGTGCCAGCTCACCCCAAGAAGACATTCAGTACTTC. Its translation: CASSPQEDIQYF.

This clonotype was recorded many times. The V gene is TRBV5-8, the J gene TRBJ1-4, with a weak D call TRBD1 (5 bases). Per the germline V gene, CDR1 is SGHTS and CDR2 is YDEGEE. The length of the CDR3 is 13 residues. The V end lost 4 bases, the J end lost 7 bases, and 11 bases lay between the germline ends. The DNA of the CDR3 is TGTGCCAGCAGCCTTCTGGGGGTTGAAAAACTGTTTTTT. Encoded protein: CASSLLGVEKLFF.

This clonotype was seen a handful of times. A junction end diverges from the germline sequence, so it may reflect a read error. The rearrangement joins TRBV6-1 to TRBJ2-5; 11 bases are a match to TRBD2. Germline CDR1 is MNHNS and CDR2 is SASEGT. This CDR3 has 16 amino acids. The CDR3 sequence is CASSEVAGGPQETQYF. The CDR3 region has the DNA TGTGCCAGCAGCGAAGTAGCGGGAGGGCCACAAGAGACCCAGTACTTC.

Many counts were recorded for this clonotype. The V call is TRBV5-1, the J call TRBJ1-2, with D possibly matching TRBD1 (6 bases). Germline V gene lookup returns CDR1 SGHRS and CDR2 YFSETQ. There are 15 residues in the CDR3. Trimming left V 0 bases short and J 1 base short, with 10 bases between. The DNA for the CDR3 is TGCGCCAGCAGCTTGGCCGCAGGGGATAACTATGGCTACACCTTC. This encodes CASSLAAGDNYGYTF.

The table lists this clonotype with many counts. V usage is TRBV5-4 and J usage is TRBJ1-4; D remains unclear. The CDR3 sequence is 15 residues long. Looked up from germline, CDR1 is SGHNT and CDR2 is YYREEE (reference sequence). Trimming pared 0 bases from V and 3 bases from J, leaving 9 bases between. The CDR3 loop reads CASSLDSTPNEKLFF. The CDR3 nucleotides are TGTGCCAGCAGCTTGGACAGCACTCCTAATGAAAAACTGTTTTTT.

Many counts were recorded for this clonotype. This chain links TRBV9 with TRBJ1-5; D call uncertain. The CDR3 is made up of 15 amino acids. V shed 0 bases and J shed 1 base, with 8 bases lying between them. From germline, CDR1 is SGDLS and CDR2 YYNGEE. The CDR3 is CASSVGSLSNQPQHF. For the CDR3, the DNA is TGTGCCAGCAGCGTAGGGTCCTTAAGCAATCAGCCCCAGCATTTT.

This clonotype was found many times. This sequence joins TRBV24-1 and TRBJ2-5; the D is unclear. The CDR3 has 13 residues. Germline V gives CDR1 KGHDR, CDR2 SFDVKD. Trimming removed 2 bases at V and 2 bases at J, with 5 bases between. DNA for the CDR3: TGTGCCACCAGTGATTCCGGGCAAGAGACCCAGTACTTC. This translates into CATSDSGQETQYF.